The next 5 T cell receptor beta chains were all read from a single sample in a study of molecular identifiers for immune sequencing clone quantification. TCRdb reprocessed the PCR reads via MiXCR and lists one record per CDR3 protein. The data contain over 300,000 distinct CDR3 sequences, roughly 24% of them singletons. Input material: naive CD8+ T cells from blood, with Jurkat cell RNA spiked in. Subset specified: FACS-sorted CD8+CD4-CCR7+CD45RA+ naive T cells. Receptors were obtained from a human donor in good health. Some libraries in this study had Jurkat cell RNA spiked in.

The genes are TRBV14 and TRBJ2-7, with no clear D. Trimming stripped 0 bases from V and 0 bases from J, with 15 bases between. Per the germline V gene, CDR1 is SGHDN and CDR2 is FVKESK. The CDR3 is 17 residues long. The CDR3 nucleotides are TGTGCCAGCAGCCAAGAACCAGGCTCTTCAAGCTCCTACGAGCAGTACTTC. Translated: CASSQEPGSSSSYEQYF.

This clonotype was recorded many times. The chain uses TRBV20-1 and TRBJ1-1; weak D call: TRBD1 (5 bases). CDR3 length equals 15 residues. The germline CDR1 and CDR2 sequences are DFQATT and SNEGSKA (reference sequence). V was pared by 0 bases and J by 4 bases, with 15 bases between. The CDR3 DNA reads as TGCAGTGCTAGAGAGGCGGACACTTGGAGCACTGAAGCTTTCTTT. Translation: CSAREADTWSTEAFF.

This clonotype has at least ten counts. The CDR3 reads CASKPSTSYNEQFF. The CDR3, as DNA: TGTGCCAGCAAGCCCAGCACCTCCTACAATGAGCAGTTCTTC. V gene TRBV6-5 combines with J gene TRBJ2-1; no clear D. This CDR3 has 14 amino acids. CDR1 is MNHEY and CDR2 is SVGAGI in the germline V gene. V dropped 7 bases and J dropped 0 bases, with 10 bases sitting between them.

This clonotype appeared a few times. J is TRBJ1-4 and V is TRBV5-6; TRBD1 matches at 10 bases. V was clipped by 4 bases and J by 0 bases; unmatched bases: 12. The CDR3 extends over 19 amino acids. The germline V gene encodes CDR1 SGHDT and CDR2 YYEEEE. The CDR3: CASSLAGTGAYATNEKLFF. The CDR3 DNA sequence: TGTGCCAGCAGCCTAGCCGGGACAGGGGCATATGCAACTAATGAAAAACTGTTTTTT. The full variable domain, rest sourced from reference TRBV5-6 and TRBJ1-4, is DAGVTQSPTHLIKTRGQQVTLRCSPKSGHDTVSWYQQALGQGPQFIFQYYEEEERQRGNFPDRFSGHQFPNYSSELNVNALLLGDSALYLCASSLAGTGAYATNEKLFFGSGTQLSVL.

This clonotype showed up just a few times. The CDR3, as DNA: TGTGCCTGGATACTAGCGGGGGGGCCAGAGACCCAGTACTTC. Protein product: CAWILAGGPETQYF. The J gene is TRBJ2-5, the V gene TRBV30; TRBD2 matches at 13 bases. Germline V gives CDR1 GTSNPN, CDR2 SVGIG (reference sequence). Trimming cost V 4 bases and J 4 bases; bases outside gene matches: 3. There are 14 residues in the CDR3.